This T cell receptor (beta chain) was captured in a study of T-cell memory formation after mild COVID-19. Regarding the study as a whole: Among clones contracting day 15 to 85, CD4/CD8 was balanced, whereas later expanders leaned CD4+.

This clonotype has just a few counts. What it binds is not known. CDR1 is MNHEY and CDR2 is SMNVEV in the germline V gene (reference sequence). The V end was cut by 3 bases, the J end by 9 bases, with 15 bases between. The CDR3 is made up of 14 amino acids. From the 5' RACE reads, TCRdb called clonotypes with MiXCR, one entry per CDR3 protein. The repertoire holds 160,000 or so distinct CDR3 sequences, with roughly 31% as singletons. The origin of this receptor is an adult woman who had mild COVID-19 (a few samples of this study predate the infection). Cell type and time point are not known. The V call is TRBV27, the J call TRBJ1-5; D is ambiguous. Sequences were obtained from PBMCs or a T cell subset sorted from them (not recorded which). CDR3 in amino acids: CASSFVGPKGPQHF. The CDR3 coding sequence is TGTGCCAGCAGTTTCGTAGGACCCAAAGGGCCCCAGCATTTT.